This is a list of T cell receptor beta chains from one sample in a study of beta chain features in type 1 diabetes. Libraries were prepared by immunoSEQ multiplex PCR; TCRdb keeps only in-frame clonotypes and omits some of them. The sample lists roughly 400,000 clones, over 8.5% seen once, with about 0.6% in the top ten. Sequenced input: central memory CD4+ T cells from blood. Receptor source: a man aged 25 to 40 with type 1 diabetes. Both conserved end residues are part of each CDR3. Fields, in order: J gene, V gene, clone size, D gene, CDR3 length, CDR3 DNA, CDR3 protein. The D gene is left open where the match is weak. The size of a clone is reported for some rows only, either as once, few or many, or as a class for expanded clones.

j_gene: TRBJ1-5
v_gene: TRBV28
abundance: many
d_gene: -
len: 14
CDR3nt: TGTGCCAGCAGGCCAACAGGGTCCGGGCAGCCCCAGCATTTT
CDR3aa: CASRPTGSGQPQHF

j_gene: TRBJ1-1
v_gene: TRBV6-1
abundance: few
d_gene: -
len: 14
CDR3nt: TGTGCCAGCAGTGAAAGTCTCGGAAGCACTGAAGCTTTCTTT
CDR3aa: CASSESLGSTEAFF

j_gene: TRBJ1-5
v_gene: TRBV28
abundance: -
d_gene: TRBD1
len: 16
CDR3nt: TGTGCCAGCAGGGATCCGGGACAGGGTTTCAATCAGCCCCAGCATTTT
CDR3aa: CASRDPGQGFNQPQHF

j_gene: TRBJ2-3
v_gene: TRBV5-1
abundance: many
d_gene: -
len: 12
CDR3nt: TGCGCCAGCAGCTTGGAGTCAGATACGCAGTATTTT
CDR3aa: CASSLESDTQYF

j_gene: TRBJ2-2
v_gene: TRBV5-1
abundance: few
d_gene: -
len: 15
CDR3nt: TGCGCCAGCAGGCTAAGTGGGGGGAACACCGGGGAGCTGTTTTTT
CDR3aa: CASRLSGGNTGELFF

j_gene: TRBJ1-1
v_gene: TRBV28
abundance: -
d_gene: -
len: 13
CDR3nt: TGTGCCAGCAGTTTCTTCGGTGAGGGGTCGGCTTTCTTT
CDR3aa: CASSFFGEGSAFF

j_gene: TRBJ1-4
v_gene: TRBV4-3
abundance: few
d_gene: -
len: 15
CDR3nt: TGCGCCAGCAGCCAAGATCTTCGGGCTAATGAAAAACTGTTTTTT
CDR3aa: CASSQDLRANEKLFF

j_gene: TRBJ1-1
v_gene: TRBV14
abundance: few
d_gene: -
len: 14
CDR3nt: TGTGCCAGCAGCCAAGATCGTCACAGCTCTGAAGCTTTCTTT
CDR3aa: CASSQDRHSSEAFF

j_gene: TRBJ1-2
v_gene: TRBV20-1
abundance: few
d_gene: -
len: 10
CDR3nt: TGCAGTGCCGCGTCCTATGGCTACACCTTC
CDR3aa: CSAASYGYTF

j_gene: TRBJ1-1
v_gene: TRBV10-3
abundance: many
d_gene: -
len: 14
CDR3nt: TGTGCCATCAGTGAGTCGGGGCAGGGCACTGAAGCTTTCTTT
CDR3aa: CAISESGQGTEAFF

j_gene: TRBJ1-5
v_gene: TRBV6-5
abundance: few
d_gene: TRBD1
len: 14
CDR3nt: TGTGCCAGCAGTTCAGACAGGGGCAATCAGCCCCAGCATTTT
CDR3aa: CASSSDRGNQPQHF

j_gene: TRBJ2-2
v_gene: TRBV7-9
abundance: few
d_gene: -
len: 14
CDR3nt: TGTGCCAGCAGCTTATACAGAGACACCGGGGAGCTGTTTTTT
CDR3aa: CASSLYRDTGELFF

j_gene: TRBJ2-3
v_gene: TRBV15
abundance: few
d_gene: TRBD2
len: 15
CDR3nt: TGTGCCACCAGCAGAGATCAGATGGGAGGGGATACGCAGTATTTT
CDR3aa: CATSRDQMGGDTQYF

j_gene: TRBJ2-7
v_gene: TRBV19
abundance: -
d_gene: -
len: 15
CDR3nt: TGTGCCAGTAGTATAGGAGGACAAATTCCGGGAGAGCAGTACTTC
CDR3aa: CASSIGGQIPGEQYF

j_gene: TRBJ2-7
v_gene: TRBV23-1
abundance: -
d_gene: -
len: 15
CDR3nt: TGCGCCAGCAGTCAATCGAAGGGGCTCGGGGCCGAGCAGTACTTC
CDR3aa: CASSQSKGLGAEQYF

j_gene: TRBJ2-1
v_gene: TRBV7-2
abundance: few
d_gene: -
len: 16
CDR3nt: TGTGCCAGCAGCTCTTATGGGGGACTCGCCTACAATGAGCAGTTCTTC
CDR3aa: CASSSYGGLAYNEQFF

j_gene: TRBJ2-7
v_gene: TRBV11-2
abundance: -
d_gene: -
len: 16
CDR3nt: TGTGCCAGCAGTCTCACTCCCGGGACTTCCACCTACGAGCAGTACTTC
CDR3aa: CASSLTPGTSTYEQYF

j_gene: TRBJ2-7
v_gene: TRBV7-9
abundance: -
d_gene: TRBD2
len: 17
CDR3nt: TGTGCCAGCAGCCCGATTGGACTAGCGGGAGGCCCTTACGAGCAGTACTTC
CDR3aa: CASSPIGLAGGPYEQYF

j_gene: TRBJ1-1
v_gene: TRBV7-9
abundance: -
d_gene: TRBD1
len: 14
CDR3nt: TGTGCCAGCAGCTTATGGGACAGCAACACTGAAGCTTTCTTT
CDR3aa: CASSLWDSNTEAFF

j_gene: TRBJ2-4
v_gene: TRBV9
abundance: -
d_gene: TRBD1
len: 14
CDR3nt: TGTGCCAGCAGCATTCGGACAGGGGAGAACATTCAGTACTTC
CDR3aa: CASSIRTGENIQYF

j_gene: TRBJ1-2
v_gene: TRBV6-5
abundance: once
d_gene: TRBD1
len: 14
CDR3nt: TGTGCCAGCAGAAGACAGGGGGCAGAATTCGGCTACACCTTC
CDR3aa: CASRRQGAEFGYTF

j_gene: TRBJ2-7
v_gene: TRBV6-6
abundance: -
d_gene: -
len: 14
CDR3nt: TGTGCCAGCAGTTACTCATCAGGGGAGGGCGAGCAGTACTTC
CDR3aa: CASSYSSGEGEQYF

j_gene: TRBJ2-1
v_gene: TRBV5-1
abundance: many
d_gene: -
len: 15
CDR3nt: TGCGCCAGCAGCTTAGGAGGAGACTCCTACAATGAGCAGTTCTTC
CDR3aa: CASSLGGDSYNEQFF

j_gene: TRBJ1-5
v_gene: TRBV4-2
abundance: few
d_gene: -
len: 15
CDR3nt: TGTGCCAGCAGCCAAGATTGGAGTCCGGGTCAGCCCCAGCATTTT
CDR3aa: CASSQDWSPGQPQHF

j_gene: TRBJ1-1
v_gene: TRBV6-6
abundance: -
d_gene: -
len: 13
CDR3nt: TGTGCCAGCAAACTCCAAAAGGGCACTGAAGCTTTCTTT
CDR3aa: CASKLQKGTEAFF

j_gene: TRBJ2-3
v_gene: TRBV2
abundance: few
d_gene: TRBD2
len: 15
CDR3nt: TGTGCCAGCAGTGTGGGGACTAGCAGGGCAGATACGCAGTATTTT
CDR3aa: CASSVGTSRADTQYF

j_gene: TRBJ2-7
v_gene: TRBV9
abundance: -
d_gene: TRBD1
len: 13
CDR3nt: TGTGCCAGCAGCGCGCAACAGGGGGTTGAGCAGTACTTC
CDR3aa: CASSAQQGVEQYF

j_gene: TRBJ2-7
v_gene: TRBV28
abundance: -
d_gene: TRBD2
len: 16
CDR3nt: TGTGCCAGCAGTTCGGGGACTAGCGGGAGGTGGTCCGAGCAGTACTTC
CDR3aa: CASSSGTSGRWSEQYF

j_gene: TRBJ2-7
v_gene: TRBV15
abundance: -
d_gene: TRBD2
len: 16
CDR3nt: TGTGCCACCAGCAGAGATTTCGCGCGGGAGGCATACGAGCAGTACTTC
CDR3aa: CATSRDFAREAYEQYF

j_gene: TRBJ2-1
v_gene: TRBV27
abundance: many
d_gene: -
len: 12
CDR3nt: TGTGCCAGCAGTTTGAGGGGTAATGAGCAGTTCTTC
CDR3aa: CASSLRGNEQFF

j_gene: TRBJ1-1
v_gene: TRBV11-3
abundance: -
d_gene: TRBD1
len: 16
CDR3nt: TGTGCCAGCAGCTTAGATAGCGGACAGGGGAACACTGAAGCTTTCTTT
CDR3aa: CASSLDSGQGNTEAFF

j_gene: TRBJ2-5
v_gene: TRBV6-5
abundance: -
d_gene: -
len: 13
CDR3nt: TGTGCCAGCAATAATTTTGGGGAGGAGACCCAGTACTTC
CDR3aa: CASNNFGEETQYF

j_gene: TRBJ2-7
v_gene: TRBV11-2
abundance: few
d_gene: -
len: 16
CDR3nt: TGTGCCAGCAGCACCCTAAGGGGGAGAAACTCCTACGAGCAGTACTTC
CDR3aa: CASSTLRGRNSYEQYF